The T cell receptor (beta chain) described here comes from a study of control samples from healthy donors and cancer patients. V lost 6 bases to trimming and J lost 0 bases, with 9 bases between them. This CDR3 has 14 residues. Germline loops: CDR1 SNHLY, CDR2 FYNNEI. TCRdb keeps only in-frame clones here, not all; method: immunoSEQ multiplex PCR. The table records about 76,000 clones, 75% to 90% of them present only once. Sequencing input: PBMCs. V usage is TRBV2 and J usage is TRBJ2-1; possible D gene TRBD2, 6 bases. The clonotype comes from a woman in her fifties or sixties with colorectal cancer. The CDR3 protein is CASRGDSSYNEQFF. CDR3 coding DNA: TGTGCCAGCAGGGGGGACTCCTCCTACAATGAGCAGTTCTTC.